These 3 T cell receptor beta chains share one sample of origin, sequenced in a study of vaccination and CD4 T cells after COVID-19 (dated 2022 in TCRdb). The time point label on this specimen signifies: late sampling 161 to 241 days after vaccination in three convalescent patients. Library preparation was by PCR. The sequencer listed for this sample is Illumina iSeq 100. TCRdb reanalyzed the raw reads on its own, using fastp at Q25 for trimming and MiXCR for clone calling, and kept in-frame beta chains. Every CDR3 protein is listed once, alongside the most common genes and DNA of its rows. This sample is represented by 35,000 to 45,000 distinct CDR3 sequences; 36% of them were singletons. The ten largest clones represent approximately 5% of the sample. Material: CD4+ T cells from blood, obtained about 7 months after SARS-CoV-2 vaccination. The receptor set was obtained from a human donor who had recovered from COVID-19.

This clonotype was found once. The chain links TRBV30 to TRBJ2-7; 7 bases line up with TRBD2. Per germline, CDR1 GTSNPN and CDR2 SVGIG (reference sequence). This CDR3 contains 19 residues. Trimming cost V 1 base and J 3 bases; bases outside gene matches: 21. The chain's CDR3 is CAWSAPAPLGRASRYEQYF. The CDR3 DNA is TGTGCCTGGAGTGCACCAGCCCCTTTGGGGAGGGCCTCCCGCTACGAGCAGTACTTC. Supplemented by reference TRBV30 and TRBJ2-7, the full variable domain reads SQTIHQWPATLVQPVGSPLSLECTVEGTSNPNLYWYRQAAGRGLQLLFYSVGIGQISSEVPQNLSASRPQDRQFILSSKKLLLSDSGFYLCAWSAPAPLGRASRYEQYFGPGTRLTVT.

This chain joins TRBV6-2 or TRBV6-3 and TRBJ1-5; 7 nucleotides agree with TRBD1. In germline, CDR1 is MNHEY, CDR2 SVGEGT. The CDR3 has 15 amino acids. The V gene end was trimmed by 4 bases and the J gene end by 2 bases; junction bases not matched to a gene: 5. The CDR3 bases are TGTGCCAGCAGTTCCCGGCAGGGGGGCAATCAGCCCCAGCATTTT. Amino acid sequence: CASSSRQGGNQPQHF.

The rearrangement links TRBV6-2 or TRBV6-3 to TRBJ2-3; TRBD2 aligns across 9 bases. The CDR3 is made up of 11 amino acids. The J segment lost 13 bases and the V segment lost 4 bases, leaving 3 bases of the junction unmatched. The germline V gene has CDR1 MNHEY and CDR2 SVGEGT. The CDR3 sequence is CASSFSGREYF. The CDR3, as DNA: TGTGCCAGCAGTTTTAGCGGGAGAGAGTATTTT.